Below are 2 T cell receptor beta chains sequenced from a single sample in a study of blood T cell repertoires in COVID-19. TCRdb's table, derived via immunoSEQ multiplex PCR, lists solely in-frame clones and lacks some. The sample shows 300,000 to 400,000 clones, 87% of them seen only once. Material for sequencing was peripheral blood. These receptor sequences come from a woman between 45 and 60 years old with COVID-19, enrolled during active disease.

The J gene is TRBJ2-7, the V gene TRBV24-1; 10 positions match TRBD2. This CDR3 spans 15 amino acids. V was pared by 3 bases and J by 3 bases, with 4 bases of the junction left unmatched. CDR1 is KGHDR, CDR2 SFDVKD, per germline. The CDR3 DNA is TGTGCCACCAGTGATGGTTCTAGCGGGAGCTACGAGCAGTACTTC. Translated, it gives CATSDGSSGSYEQYF.

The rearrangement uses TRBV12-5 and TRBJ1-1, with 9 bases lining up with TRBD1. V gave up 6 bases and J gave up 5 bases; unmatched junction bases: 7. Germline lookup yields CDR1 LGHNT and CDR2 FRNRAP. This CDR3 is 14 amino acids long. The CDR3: CASGGQGQETEAFF. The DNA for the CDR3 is TGTGCTAGTGGAGGACAGGGGCAGGAGACTGAAGCTTTCTTT.